A single sample gave rise to the 18 T cell receptor beta chains below, sequenced in a study of OX40 agonist ivuxolimab in advanced cancers. Sequencing was performed with immunoSEQ multiplex PCR; in TCRdb, only in-frame clones are kept and a portion is missing. The sample includes about 58,000 clones, about 85% of them seen just once. The sequencing used CD4+ or CD8+ T cells sorted from blood, collected in a trial of the OX40 agonist ivuxolimab. These receptors were collected from an adult with an advanced solid tumor such as melanoma, head and neck, liver or kidney cancer.

This clone was observed once. The CDR3 here is CASSVQASGNTIYF. For the CDR3, the DNA is TGTGCCAGCAGCGTACAGGCGTCTGGAAACACCATATATTTT. The chain uses TRBV2 and TRBJ1-3; a weak D match, TRBD1 (5 bases). The germline V gene encodes CDR1 SNHLY and CDR2 FYNNEI. V was pared by 6 bases and J by 1 base, with 10 bases between. The CDR3 length is 14 residues. The full variable domain, rest sourced from reference TRBV2 and TRBJ1-3, is EPEVTQTPSHQVTQMGQEVILRCVPISNHLYFYWYRQILGQKVEFLVSFYNNEISEKSEIFDDQFSVERPDGSNFTLKIRSTKLEDSAMYFCASSVQASGNTIYFGEGSWLTVV.

The gene calls are TRBV28 and TRBJ1-2, with D uncertain. The CDR3 sequence is 11 residues long. The V gene lost 2 bases and the J gene lost 7 bases, with 5 bases spanning the gap. The germline V gene encodes CDR1 MDHEN and CDR2 SYDVKM. The CDR3 sequence: CASSLRGGYTF. The CDR3 DNA is TGTGCCAGCAGTTTACGAGGTGGCTACACCTTC.

The V call is TRBV18, the J call TRBJ2-3, with D tentatively TRBD1 (6 bases). The germline V gene encodes CDR1 KGHSH and CDR2 LQKENI. CDR3 length: 15 amino acids. V lost 4 bases and J lost 14, with 25 bases in between. The CDR3, as DNA: TGTGCCAGCTCACTCCTGACAGGAGGTGAGGGTGGGATGTATTTT. This codes for CASSLLTGGEGGMYF.

V is TRBV11-3 and J is TRBJ1-1; a possible D gene is TRBD1 (5 bases). Trimming cost V 3 bases and J 1 base, with 6 bases left between them. The CDR3 loop spans 13 amino acids. CDR1 and CDR2 (germline): SGHNT, YENEEA. CDR3 region: CASSFGTNTEAFF. The CDR3 DNA sequence: TGTGCCAGCAGCTTCGGGACGAACACTGAAGCTTTCTTT.

This chain uses TRBV6-5 with TRBJ2-1, with a tentative D call TRBD2 (6 bases). Germline-derived CDR1 and CDR2 are MNHEY and SVGAGI. This CDR3 has 12 amino acids. The V end lost 5 bases, the J end lost 6 bases, and 8 bases lay between the germline ends. The CDR3 is CASSETSNEQFF. In nucleotides, the CDR3 is TGTGCCAGCAGTGAGACTAGCAATGAGCAGTTCTTC.

The rearrangement joins TRBV2 to TRBJ2-1, with a possible D match to TRBD1 (6 bases). This CDR3 has 16 residues. The V end was cut by 8 bases, the J end by 1 base, with 18 bases between. CDR1 and CDR2 from the germline V gene are SNHLY and FYNNEI. CDR3 residues: CASLLTTGQSYNEQFF. CDR3 nucleotides: TGTGCCAGCCTGCTCACCACTGGACAGTCCTACAATGAGCAGTTCTTC. The variable domain in full, completed from reference TRBV2 and TRBJ2-1, reads EPEVTQTPSHQVTQMGQEVILRCVPISNHLYFYWYRQILGQKVEFLVSFYNNEISEKSEIFDDQFSVERPDGSNFTLKIRSTKLEDSAMYFCASLLTTGQSYNEQFFGPGTRLTVL.

The rearrangement joins TRBV19 to TRBJ2-5; D is possibly TRBD1 (6 bases). The germline V and J ends were trimmed by 4 bases and 2 bases, with 14 bases remaining between them. Germline CDR1 LNHDA, CDR2 SQIVND (reference sequence). This CDR3 is built from 15 residues. DNA of the CDR3: TGTGCCAGTAGTACTGGGTTCAGGGGACAAGAGACCCAGTACTTC. It codes for CASSTGFRGQETQYF.

The V gene is TRBV19, the J gene TRBJ2-5, with D unclear. The better agreement between TRBJ2-7 and the DNA end casts doubt on the J call. The CDR3 totals 14 residues. The germline CDR1 and CDR2 sequences are LNHDA and SQIVND (reference sequence). DNA for the CDR3: TGTGCCAGTAGTTTTAGGGCGAGCTCCTACGAGCAGTACTTC. It is translated as CASSFRASSYEQYF.

CDR3 in amino acids: CASSFGRGPQETQYF. DNA of the CDR3: TGTGCCAGCAGTTTCGGGCGCGGACCTCAAGAGACCCAGTACTTC. The chain recombines TRBV27 with TRBJ2-5; D remains ambiguous. The CDR3 is 15 amino acids. Between the trimmed V and J ends, which lost 3 bases and 2 bases, there was a span of 13 bases. In germline, CDR1 is MNHEY, CDR2 SMNVEV (reference sequence).

The chain couples TRBV6-4 to TRBJ2-1; 10 nucleotides match TRBD1. CDR3 length: 16 residues. V was clipped by 2 bases and J by 6 bases; unmatched bases: 7. CDR1 is MRHNA and CDR2 is SNTAGT in the germline V gene. CDR3 residues: CASSDRRTGGLNEQFF. The DNA for the CDR3 is TGTGCCAGCAGTGACAGGAGGACAGGGGGGCTCAATGAGCAGTTCTTC.

CDR3 DNA sequence: TGTGCCTGGAGTGTACACAGGGTTGGCAATCAGCCCCAGCATTTT. As protein: CAWSVHRVGNQPQHF. The V gene is TRBV30, the J gene TRBJ1-5, with a possible D match to TRBD1 (6 bases). This CDR3 is 15 amino acids long. The germline CDR1 and CDR2 sequences are GTSNPN and SVGIG (reference sequence). V was pared by 0 bases and J by 2 bases, with 11 bases between. Combining the CDR3 with reference TRBV30 and TRBJ1-5 gives the whole variable domain SQTIHQWPATLVQPVGSPLSLECTVEGTSNPNLYWYRQAAGRGLQLLFYSVGIGQISSEVPQNLSASRPQDRQFILSSKKLLLSDSGFYLCAWSVHRVGNQPQHFGDGTRLSIL.

The V gene is TRBV7-2, the J gene TRBJ2-5; the D is unclear. Trimming shortened V by 2 bases and J by 2 bases, and 6 bases separated the two germline ends. The CDR3 has 13 residues. CDR1 and CDR2 (germline): SGHTA, FQGNSA. DNA for the CDR3: TGTGCCAGCAGCTTACGGCGGCAAGAGACCCAGTACTTC. Amino acids: CASSLRRQETQYF.

The chain uses TRBV5-8 and TRBJ2-2; D is uncertain. The CDR3 spans 13 residues. Germline loops: CDR1 SGHTS, CDR2 YDEGEE. V was pared by 1 base and J by 7 bases, with 8 bases between. CDR3 DNA sequence: TGTGCCAGCAGCTTGCTAGGGCACGGGGAGCTGTTTTTT. Protein product: CASSLLGHGELFF.

This chain links TRBV28 with TRBJ1-5; D gene uncertain. V lost 7 bases, J lost 0 bases, and 4 bases lay in between. Germline CDR1 reads MDHEN; CDR2 reads SYDVKM. This CDR3 has 12 amino acids. Here the CDR3 DNA reads TGTGCCAGCATCACTAGCAATCAGCCCCAGCATTTT. Translating gives CASITSNQPQHF. The variable domain in full, with the rest retrieved from reference TRBV28 and TRBJ1-5, is DVKVTQSSRYLVKRTGEKVFLECVQDMDHENMFWYRQDPGLGLRLIYFSYDVKMKEKGDIPEGYSVSREKKERFSLILESASTNQTSMYLCASITSNQPQHFGDGTRLSIL.

The chain carries TRBV15 and TRBJ1-4; D is undetermined. V was pared by 1 base and J by 5 bases, with 5 bases between. The CDR3 has 13 residues. CDR1 and CDR2 (germline): LNHNV, YYDKDF (reference sequence). The CDR3 protein is CATSRVTNEKLFF. The DNA for the CDR3 is TGTGCCACCAGCAGAGTGACAAATGAAAAACTGTTTTTT.

The genes are TRBV30 and TRBJ1-4; 9 nucleotides align to TRBD1. The CDR3 spans 13 residues. The junction had 3 bases not matched to a gene; V was cut back by 4 bases and J by 6 bases. Germline-derived CDR1 and CDR2 are GTSNPN and SVGIG (reference sequence). The CDR3 region is CAWNRGQDEKLFF. DNA for the CDR3: TGTGCCTGGAACAGGGGGCAAGATGAAAAACTGTTTTTT.

The gene calls are TRBV7-3 and TRBJ2-2, with 8 bases aligning to TRBD1. The germline gives CDR1 SGHTA, CDR2 FQGTGA. The CDR3 spans 15 residues. After removal of 1 base from V and 5 bases from J, the junction contained 3 bases not matched to a gene. CDR3 in DNA: TGTGCCAGCAGCTTAAGGACAGGGCAAACCGGGGAGCTGTTTTTT. The encoded protein is CASSLRTGQTGELFF.

This clone was detected only once. The chain has TRBV19 and TRBJ2-3; D gene uncertain. The CDR3 contains 15 residues. In germline, CDR1 is LNHDA, CDR2 SQIVND (reference sequence). The ends were cut back, 3 bases at V and 5 bases at J, with 15 bases in the middle. CDR3 in amino acids: CASSMQFASGDTQYF. The CDR3, as DNA: TGTGCCAGTAGTATGCAATTCGCCTCCGGAGATACGCAGTATTTT.